This T cell receptor (beta chain) was documented in a study of cytomegalovirus exposure and HLA in healthy donors (dated by TCRdb to 2016 to 2017). Concerning the study at large: An earlier analysis of several hundred of the donors reported roughly 270 Gb of sequence data and roughly 110 million unique TCR beta sequences from roughly 200 million T cells. An early release covering roughly 600 HLA-typed donors comprised about 290 gigabases of sequencing data and approximately 80 million unique TCR sequences. Of the roughly 400 genotyped donors, less than 85% were placed in the genetic ancestry cluster associated with self-reported Caucasian donors. The study aimed to test whether cataloging public T cell receptors could reveal signatures of past pathogen exposure. The study profiled the T cell repertoires of approximately 700 subjects by immunosequencing and related them to cytomegalovirus serostatus. In addition to the first cohort of 650 to 750 subjects, a separate validation cohort of 130 or so different subjects was used. High-throughput TCR immunosequencing, statistical association of individual TCRs with disease status, and machine learning were combined to predict cytomegalovirus infection status. A later analysis re-analyzed previously published TCR beta repertoires from several hundred donors and added high-resolution HLA genotyping to study TCR occurrence patterns. In the later analysis, no new phenotypic data were used to find candidate immune exposures; instead, reliance was placed on TCR beta sequences and their occurrence across donors. An earlier analysis of more than 450 of the donors used high-throughput TCR beta sequencing to judge whether each TCR beta V gene segment behaved as functional or pseudogenic. Donor age, sex, ethnicity and CMV serostatus were compiled alongside the repertoire data. A later genetic analysis took genome-wide SNP genotypes for 398 of the 666 donors and used that subset as a discovery cohort. Every repertoire in the discovery cohort had been generated on one and the same sequencing platform. Class I and class II HLA loci were covered by the typing at four-digit resolution. Typing coverage varied by locus: about 620-630 donors for A, B, C, DRB1 and DQB1; around 560 for DQA1; more than 600 for DPA1; around 450 for DPB1. Because of strong linkage in the cohort, five DR-DQ haplotypes were treated as single units for association and clustering. Across about 370 genotyped donors of the cohort, an average of approximately 200,000 unique TCR beta nucleotide sequences per donor were sequenced, and roughly 20% of those sequences were non-productive. General conclusions and limits of the study: A group of highly shared sequence variants was considered likely to be a technical artifact of the sequencing pipeline. In both the original and validation cohorts, the classifier was reported to diagnose cytomegalovirus status with high specificity and sensitivity. According to a later analysis, TCR association rates differed among HLA loci, with DRB1 alleles showing the most associated TCRs and HLA-C alleles showing the fewest. CMV serostatus was the only immune exposure information available for the cohort. According to a later analysis, parvovirus B19, influenza, CMV and Epstein-Barr virus appeared linked to several top co-occurrence clusters. In this cohort, only TCR beta chains were sequenced, and detectable features were limited by the absence of alpha or paired-chain data. Correlated functional status among segregating V segments might reflect linkage disequilibrium, but an unknown experimental factor could not be ruled out. In a later analysis, about 16,000 TCR beta sequences were associated with specific HLA alleles at a false discovery rate of 0.05. The authors suggested that the approach could potentially be generalized to other disease states and immunological phenotypes. An association between a missense DCLRE1C variant and V-gene and J-gene trimming of TCR beta chains was found in a later genetic analysis and replicated in an independent cohort. An earlier analysis of 587 of the donors showed that most TCR beta V segments appeared in productive rearrangements either about 87% or about 30% of the time, which broadly matched IMGT annotations. Three of the identified cytomegalovirus-associated TCR beta chains were confirmed in vitro to be specific for cytomegalovirus antigens. In a later analysis, HLA-associated TCR beta chains were found to be more clonally expanded and to have lower generation probabilities than equally common non-associated chains. Sequencing depth was assumed to be roughly uniform across donors in the presence/absence analyses, though that assumption may not hold. While some public TCRs were present in many individuals, most TCR sequences turned up only very rarely across donors. When HLA alleles, especially DR and DQ, strongly co-occurred, attributing TCR associations to individual alleles was difficult. The 87-base-pair reads could not distinguish some IMGT-functional V segments, including TRBV6-2 and TRBV6-3, so those segments were excluded. Because HLA typing was unavailable for some donors at each locus, only the typed subset was used in association tests. A later genetic analysis reported fewer N-insertions in productive TCRs among donors in an Asian-associated ancestry cluster than the approximately 700-donor mean. According to a later analysis, most CMV-associated TCR beta chains appeared to be HLA-restricted, and the HLA associations seemed to be driven largely by CMV exposure. The earlier analysis of around 600 of the donors excluded some 15 rarely observed V segments, including chromosome 9 orphons, because counts were too low. A further reported finding was that TCR beta sequences accurately predicted the HLA-A and HLA-B alleles for most subjects in the first cohort. The study listed over 150 TCR beta chains as associated with cytomegalovirus.

The protocol used for the library was the immunoSEQ multiplex PCR assay. A mixture of 60 forward primers for TCR Vbeta segments and 13 reverse primers for TCR Jbeta segments was used in the multiplex PCR. Amplification of the CDR3 region of rearranged TCR beta genes was performed with a multiplex PCR assay on genomic DNA. The Illumina HiSeq System was used to sequence the amplified TCR beta libraries as 87-base-pair reads. Per the original workflow: Across the roughly 700 repertoires, a later analysis counted approximately 83 million unique TCR beta chains, around 11 million of which were shared by at least two donors. To remove PCR and sequencing errors, raw reads were error-corrected and collapsed into unique sequences using a nearest-neighbor algorithm that merged closely related sequences. CDR3 sequences were aligned to IMGT reference sequences to assign V, D and J gene segments. For a sequence to be retained, a match of at least six nucleotides was required to both a V gene segment and a J gene segment. A rearrangement counted as productive if the CDR3 had no stop codons and remained in frame with V and J, and every other rearrangement counted as non-productive. CDR3 was defined by IMGT convention, running from the second conserved V-encoded cysteine to the conserved J-encoded phenylalanine. Sequences without an unambiguous match to a single V gene segment were excluded from the earlier analysis of almost 600 of the donors. In an earlier analysis of approximately 590 of the donors, V segments were called functional above 56.7% productive rearrangements and were called segregating when the between-donor standard deviation exceeded 5%. To diagnose cytomegalovirus status from the catalog of TCR beta chain sequences, a statistical classification framework was built. In a later analysis, V and J genes were assigned by comparing TCR nucleotide sequences against IMGT/GENE-DB human TR gene sequences. In a later analysis, CDR3 sequences and most-parsimonious VDJ recombination scenarios were assigned using the TCRdist pipeline. In a later analysis, every TCR beta chain was defined by the combination of its CDR3 amino acid sequence and its V-gene family, and reads without a unique V-gene family were dropped. To address suspected cross-contamination and a sequencing artifact, a later analysis removed over 500 highly shared, low-generation-probability nucleotide sequences. For each public chain, a later analysis derived a clonal expansion index from normalized ranks of inferred template counts within each repertoire. Generation probabilities in a later analysis came from a VDJ recombination model fitted to out-of-frame rearrangements, and those results were checked against IGoR. Hypergeometric tests were used in a later analysis to score TCR-TCR, TCR-HLA and TCR-CMV co-occurrence, with a repertoire-size bias correction applied to the TCR pairs. A later analysis estimated false discovery rates by permuting HLA or CMV assignments 20 times. A later analysis grouped co-occurring TCRs with DBSCAN, adding TCRdist sequence similarity when clustering within HLA-allele-positive subsets. Co-occurrence clustering excluded repertoires with fewer than 30,000 or more than 120,000 public chains, plus five with anomalous nucleotide sharing. TCRdb mirrors the immuneACCESS table, restricted to in-frame sequences. Some clones are absent from its copies; in checked studies, under half trace to an unresolved V gene, and the reason for the others is unknown. V, J and clone size were drawn from that table, and D and trimming were deduced from the DNA. The sample profile shows 200,000 or so clones; approximately 80% of them were found once. Clones ranked in the top ten supply around 2.1% of the sample.

The cohort consisted of 650 to 700 healthy bone marrow donors. Cohort members were all nominally healthy when sampled, although unrecorded immune exposures were likely present. The donor tested CMV seropositive and was one of the 289 seropositive cohort members. Every donor gave a peripheral blood sample, and the peripheral blood mononuclear cells from that sample were used for TCR beta sequencing. Genomic DNA was extracted from the blood cell samples with the Qiagen DNeasy Blood Extraction Kit. This clone was observed a handful of times. Its antigen is not yet known. Base qualities are not provided; no much larger clone lies one nucleotide away. Clipping removes 4 bases from V and 5 bases from J, with 10 as the unmatched junction base count. The germline V gene sets CDR1 to MNHNS and CDR2 to SASEGT. The CDR3 contains 15 residues, cysteine and phenylalanine counted. The entry retains the CDR3 DNA only, 45 bases that are in frame from base 1.

Sequencing input: PBMCs. The sequence derives from a woman under 30 in good health and CMV-seropositive. The rearranged chain carries TRBV6-1 and TRBJ2-5; TRBD2 aligns with 7 central bases. The DNA reads as follows: TGTGCCAGCAGTGCGACAAACGGGGGGTCGGAGACCCAGTACTTC. This is translated as CASSATNGGSETQYF.